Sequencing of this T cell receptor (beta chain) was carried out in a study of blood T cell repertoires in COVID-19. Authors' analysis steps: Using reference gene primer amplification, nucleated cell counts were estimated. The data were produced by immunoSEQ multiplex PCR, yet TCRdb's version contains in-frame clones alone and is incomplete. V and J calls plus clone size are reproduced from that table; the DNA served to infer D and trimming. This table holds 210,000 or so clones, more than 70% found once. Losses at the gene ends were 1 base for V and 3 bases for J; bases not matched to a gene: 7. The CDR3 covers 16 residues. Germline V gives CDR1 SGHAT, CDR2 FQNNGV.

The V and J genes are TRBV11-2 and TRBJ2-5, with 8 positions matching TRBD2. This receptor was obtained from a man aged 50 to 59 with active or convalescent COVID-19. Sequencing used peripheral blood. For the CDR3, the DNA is TGTGCCAGCAGCTTAGTGGCTAGCGGGTGGAAAGAGACCCAGTACTTC. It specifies CASSLVASGWKETQYF.